These 17 T cell receptor beta chains originate from one sample sequenced in a study of T cell repertoires in cytomegalovirus infection. These receptors lack a known antigen. TCRdb processed the reads anew with MiXCR; each CDR3 protein has one entry. The sample holds hundreds of thousands of distinct CDR3 sequences, roughly a third seen once. The material was cultured PBMCs, obtained from culture after CMV antigen stimulation. The receptors derive from a human donor in good health (CMV status not recorded). Some clones in this sample may be carry-over from other donors' samples.

This clonotype was counted between two and nine times. This chain uses TRBV7-2 with TRBJ1-5, with D unclear. The CDR3 covers 14 residues. Germline V gene lookup returns CDR1 SGHTA and CDR2 FQGNSA. The V end lost 1 base, the J end lost 6 bases, and 10 bases lay between the germline ends. The CDR3 protein is CASSLGAGSQPQHF. CDR3 nucleotides: TGTGCCAGCAGCTTAGGGGCTGGGTCTCAGCCCCAGCATTTT.

The chain employs TRBV4-2 and TRBJ2-4, with a weak D call TRBD2 (6 bases). Germline CDR1 is LGHNA and CDR2 is YNFKEQ. This CDR3 contains 19 residues. V was trimmed by 1 base and J by 0 bases, leaving 19 bases between them. The CDR3 protein is CASSQVIRGKALAKNIQYF. As DNA, the CDR3 is TGTGCCAGCAGCCAAGTAATCCGCGGGAAGGCTCTAGCCAAAAACATTCAGTACTTC.

There are a few counts of this clonotype. This sequence joins TRBV7-2 and TRBJ2-5; maybe TRBD2 (6 bases). From germline, CDR1 is SGHTA and CDR2 FQGNSA. The V end lost 5 bases, the J end lost 2 bases, and 15 bases lay between the germline ends. The CDR3 has 15 amino acids. The CDR3 DNA is TGTGCCAGCAGCCCAGACGGTAGCGGACAAGAGACCCAGTACTTC. Translated: CASSPDGSGQETQYF.

V gene TRBV4-3 combines with J gene TRBJ1-1; D is unclear. Germline values: CDR1 LGHNA, CDR2 YSLEER. Trimming took 1 base from V and 3 from J, leaving 12 bases between them. CDR3 size: 15 residues. The CDR3 reads CASSQATAPDTEAFF. DNA for the CDR3: TGCGCCAGCAGCCAAGCAACAGCCCCGGACACTGAAGCTTTCTTT.

The chain recombines TRBV28 with TRBJ1-1; D is unresolved. This CDR3 contains 15 residues. Germline CDR1 and CDR2: MDHEN and SYDVKM. V was clipped by 7 bases and J by 0 bases, with 15 bases between them. The CDR3 DNA sequence: TGTGCCAGCACCCCGGGCACCTTCCTGAACACTGAAGCTTTCTTT. This translates into CASTPGTFLNTEAFF.

This clonotype was seen a handful of times. The CDR3 region is CASSLDPVSNQPQHF. The DNA for the CDR3 is TGCGCCAGCAGCTTGGATCCAGTCAGCAATCAGCCCCAGCATTTT. The rearrangement joins TRBV5-1 to TRBJ1-5, with unresolved D. CDR1 and CDR2 from the germline V gene are SGHRS and YFSETQ. V lost 0 bases and J lost 1, with 8 bases in between. The CDR3 totals 15 residues. The full variable domain, in which reference TRBV5-1 and TRBJ1-5 provide the parts outside the CDR3, is KAGVTQTPRYLIKTRGQQVTLSCSPISGHRSVSWYQQTPGQGLQFLFEYFSETQRNKGNFPGRFSGRQFSNSRSEMNVSTLELGDSALYLCASSLDPVSNQPQHFGDGTRLSIL.

This clonotype has a handful of counts. Here the CDR3 DNA reads TGTGCCAGCTTCCGGGTTCCCGCCCAAGGGGCTTTCTTT. This sequence encodes CASFRVPAQGAFF. The chain uses TRBV7-2 and TRBJ1-1; D unresolved. The CDR3 has 13 amino acids. The V gene's germline CDR1 is SGHTA and CDR2 FQGNSA. Trimming took off 8 bases at V and 11 bases at J, with 21 bases between the two ends.

The chain employs TRBV28 and TRBJ2-5, with D uncertain. Trimming removed 6 bases at V and 5 bases at J, with 10 bases between. CDR3 length: 12 residues. The germline CDR1 and CDR2 sequences are MDHEN and SYDVKM. The chain's CDR3 is CASRNNVETQYF. The CDR3 DNA reads as TGTGCCAGCAGGAATAATGTCGAGACCCAGTACTTC.

This clonotype was observed many times. This chain uses TRBV7-2 with TRBJ2-7; 9 bases are shared with TRBD2. V shed 4 bases, J shed 2 bases, and the junction held 6 bases outside the gene matches. This CDR3 has 15 residues. Germline CDR1 reads SGHTA; CDR2 reads FQGNSA. Here the CDR3 DNA reads TGTGCCAGCAGCTCCTTTTCTAGCGGGACCTACGAGCAGTACTTC. Amino acid sequence: CASSSFSSGTYEQYF.

The V call is TRBV7-2, the J call TRBJ1-2; TRBD1 agrees at 7 bases. Germline CDR1 and CDR2: SGHTA and FQGNSA. V shed 1 base and J 2 bases; nucleotides not matched to a gene: 13. The CDR3 is made up of 18 amino acids. The CDR3: CASSLGMGLGQPNYGYTF. The CDR3 nucleotides are TGTGCCAGCAGCTTAGGAATGGGGTTGGGACAGCCAAACTATGGCTACACCTTC.

This clonotype was detected a few times. The V call is TRBV7-9, the J call TRBJ2-7, with D hard to call. Deletions cut 3 bases from V and 2 bases from J, with 20 bases between. CDR3 length: 17 amino acids. The germline V gene has CDR1 SEHNR and CDR2 FQNEAQ (reference sequence). CDR3 protein: CASSFTPIGQVPYEQYF. As DNA, the CDR3 is TGTGCCAGCAGCTTTACCCCCATAGGGCAGGTTCCCTACGAGCAGTACTTC.

This clonotype showed up just a few times. The chain recombines TRBV7-2 with TRBJ2-1; TRBD2 aligns across 10 bases. CDR3 length: 16 amino acids. Germline V gene data show CDR1 as SGHTA and CDR2 as FQGNSA. The V gene end was trimmed by 3 bases and the J gene end by 3 bases; junction bases not matched to a gene: 5. CDR3 region: CASSFPTSGYYNEQFF. The CDR3 DNA reads as TGTGCCAGCAGCTTCCCGACTAGCGGGTACTACAATGAGCAGTTCTTC.

The table lists this clonotype with a count of one. V gene TRBV5-4 combines with J gene TRBJ2-7; 7 bases match TRBD1. The CDR3 has 15 residues. With V trimmed by 4 bases and J by 0 bases, 7 bases remained unmatched. The germline V gene encodes CDR1 SGHNT and CDR2 YYREEE (reference sequence). CDR3 sequence: CASSLGTADSYEQYF. CDR3 in DNA: TGTGCCAGCAGCCTGGGGACAGCTGACTCCTACGAGCAGTACTTC.

The chain combines TRBV28 with TRBJ2-5; no firm D call. The CDR3 runs to 15 residues. Trimming removed 3 bases from V and 3 bases from J, with 14 bases in between. The germline V gene encodes CDR1 MDHEN and CDR2 SYDVKM. The CDR3 bases are TGTGCCAGCAGTTTCCAGACACGTCCTGAAGAGACCCAGTACTTC. Translating gives CASSFQTRPEETQYF.

This clonotype was picked up a small number of times. This chain connects TRBV7-8 to TRBJ2-1; the D is unclear. Germline V lookup: CDR1 SGHVS, CDR2 FQNEAQ. Trimming cost V 2 bases and J 5 bases, with 13 bases left between them. The CDR3 is 15 residues long. CDR3 sequence reads: CASSLSWVRDNEQFF. The CDR3 DNA reads as TGTGCCAGCAGCTTATCGTGGGTAAGGGACAATGAGCAGTTCTTC.

The table lists this clonotype with a few counts. The rearrangement joins TRBV6-6 to TRBJ1-1; D possibly corresponds to TRBD1 (6 bases). The CDR3 covers 13 residues. In germline, CDR1 is MNHNY, CDR2 SVGAGI (reference sequence). V was trimmed by 5 bases and J by 3 bases, leaving 10 bases between them. As DNA, the CDR3 is TGTGCCAGCAGTGCAACAGGGTACACTGAAGCTTTCTTT. Amino acid sequence: CASSATGYTEAFF.

This clonotype has only a few counts. The gene calls are TRBV6-6 and TRBJ1-2; 7 bases are shared with TRBD1. Germline trimming cut 2 bases from V and 4 bases from J; bases unmatched to any gene: 4. CDR3 length: 14 amino acids. Germline V gene data show CDR1 as MNHNY and CDR2 as SVGAGI (reference sequence). CDR3 residues: CASSYGGQPYGYTF. Written as DNA, the CDR3 is TGTGCCAGCAGTTACGGGGGACAGCCCTATGGCTACACCTTC.